What follows are 29 T cell receptor beta chains derived from one specimen sequenced in a study of CD4+ T cells in melanoma. Assay used: immunoSEQ multiplex PCR; TCRdb lists only in-frame clones, some missing. The repertoire consists of 40,000 to 50,000 clones, with approximately 92% occurring once and the leading ten covering approximately 10%. The sequencing input was peripheral blood. All receptors derive from a human donor with melanoma.

With respect to this clone: The sample carries other DNA sequences with the same CDR3. This chain links TRBV18 with TRBJ1-1; maybe TRBD1 (5 bases). Germline loops: CDR1 KGHSH, CDR2 LQKENI. Trimming removed 6 bases at V and 3 bases at J, with 14 bases between. The CDR3 is made up of 14 amino acids. The CDR3 region has the DNA TGTGCCAGCTCCCCTCAGGGCGGGGACACTGAAGCTTTCTTT. Protein product: CASSPQGGDTEAFF.

The gene calls are TRBV7-9 and TRBJ2-1; the D is unclear. Trimming removed 5 bases at V and 9 bases at J, with 11 bases between. Germline CDR1 is SEHNR and CDR2 is FQNEAQ (reference sequence). This CDR3 comprises 12 residues. CDR3 in DNA: TGTGCCAGCAGCGAACCTTTAAGTGAGCAGTTCTTC. Translation gives CASSEPLSEQFF.

Written as DNA, the CDR3 is TGTGCCAGCAGCTCGGGACAGGGGTCCGGTAATGAAAAACTGTTTTTT. Its protein is CASSSGQGSGNEKLFF. The chain is built from TRBV7-8 and TRBJ1-4, with 10 bases fitting TRBD1. Trimming took 4 bases from V and 4 from J; bases not matched to a gene: 6. The germline gives CDR1 SGHVS, CDR2 FQNEAQ. This CDR3 is 16 amino acids long.

Here the CDR3 reads CASSLTGFAEKLFF. For the CDR3, the DNA is TGTGCCAGCAGCTTAACGGGTTTTGCTGAAAAACTGTTTTTT. This chain links TRBV7-2 with TRBJ1-4; no reliable D call. Trimming took 2 bases from V and 7 from J, leaving 11 bases between them. CDR1 SGHTA and CDR2 FQGNSA come from the germline V gene. This CDR3 has 14 amino acids.

The chain combines TRBV27 with TRBJ1-5, with TRBD1 as a possible D gene (5 bases). V was cut by 5 bases and J by 3 bases, with 17 bases left in between. Germline assignment: CDR1 MNHEY and CDR2 SMNVEV (reference sequence). This CDR3 comprises 16 residues. The DNA for the CDR3 is TGTGCCAGCAGTCTGGGGACTGACGGATACAATCAGCCCCAGCATTTT. Amino acid sequence: CASSLGTDGYNQPQHF.

The chain carries TRBV5-1 and TRBJ1-2, with 7 bases lining up with TRBD1. V gave up 4 bases and J gave up 0 bases; unmatched junction bases: 3. CDR3 length equals 14 residues. Germline V CDR1 and CDR2: SGHRS, YFSETQ. CDR3 amino acids: CASSRTGANYGYTF. The DNA of the CDR3 is TGCGCCAGCAGCCGGACAGGCGCTAACTATGGCTACACCTTC.

The V gene is TRBV19, the J gene TRBJ1-5; possibly TRBD1 for D (5 bases). V was pared by 7 bases and J by 4 bases, with 20 bases between. The CDR3 is made up of 16 amino acids. The germline V gene has CDR1 LNHDA and CDR2 SQIVND (reference sequence). CDR3 amino acids: CASIPRGGYRNQPQHF. CDR3 nucleotides: TGTGCCAGTATCCCAAGGGGAGGGTATCGGAATCAGCCCCAGCATTTT.

The chain is built from TRBV7-3 and TRBJ2-5; D is possibly TRBD1 or TRBD2 (5 bases each). Germline-derived CDR1 and CDR2 are SGHTA and FQGTGA. The CDR3 runs to 13 residues. Trimming took off 8 bases at V and 4 bases at J, with 14 bases between the two ends. This chain's CDR3 is CASSAGTVETQYF. CDR3 bases: TGTGCCAGCTCGGCAGGGACGGTAGAGACCCAGTACTTC. The whole variable domain, filled in from reference TRBV7-3 and TRBJ2-5, reads GAGVSQTPSNKVTEKGKYVELRCDPISGHTALYWYRQSLGQGPEFLIYFQGTGAADDSGLPNDRFFAVRPEGSVSTLKIQRTERGDSAVYLCASSAGTVETQYFGPGTRLLVL.

The V call is TRBV18, the J call TRBJ1-4; D is unresolved. The CDR3 loop spans 14 amino acids. Trimming removed 3 bases at V and 0 bases at J, with 5 bases between. Germline V gene lookup returns CDR1 KGHSH and CDR2 LQKENI. CDR3 nucleotides: TGTGCCAGCTCACCTCCCCCAACTAATGAAAAACTGTTTTTT. Amino acids: CASSPPPTNEKLFF. Full variable domain (missing parts from reference TRBV18 and TRBJ1-4): NAGVMQNPRHLVRRRGQEARLRCSPMKGHSHVYWYRQLPEEGLKFMVYLQKENIIDESGMPKERFSAEFPKEGPSILRIQQVVRGDSAAYFCASSPPPTNEKLFFGSGTQLSVL.

The V and J genes are TRBV5-1 and TRBJ2-1, with 10 bases aligning to TRBD2. The CDR3 runs 15 residues. Germline loops: CDR1 SGHRS, CDR2 YFSETQ. The J segment lost 2 bases and the V segment lost 4 bases, leaving 3 bases of the junction unmatched. CDR3 protein: CASSPGLAAYNEQFF. CDR3 coding DNA: TGCGCCAGCAGCCCAGGACTAGCGGCCTACAATGAGCAGTTCTTC.

The chain couples TRBV7-6 to TRBJ2-5; D not certain. Germline assignment: CDR1 SGHVS and CDR2 FNYEAQ. With 1 base removed from V and 2 bases from J, the gap between germline ends came to 11 bases. The CDR3 totals 15 residues. The CDR3 region has the DNA TGTGCCAGCAGCTTAGTTAGTCAGAAACAAGAGACCCAGTACTTC. As protein: CASSLVSQKQETQYF.

The chain recombines TRBV7-2 with TRBJ2-7; D is undetermined. CDR3 length: 13 amino acids. V lost 7 bases, J lost 0 bases, and 10 bases lay in between. CDR1 and CDR2 from the germline V gene are SGHTA and FQGNSA. This CDR3 reads CASTMGLSYEQYF. CDR3 in DNA: TGTGCCAGCACCATGGGTCTCTCCTACGAGCAGTACTTC.

In its sample, this clone was seen once. The CDR3 sequence: CASSYGEGATYGYTF. The DNA for the CDR3 is TGTGCCAGCAGTTACGGGGAGGGGGCAACCTATGGCTACACCTTC. The V and J genes are TRBV6-5 and TRBJ1-2, with 7 bases identical to TRBD1. The V gene's germline CDR1 is MNHEY and CDR2 SVGAGI. This CDR3 contains 15 residues. V trimming: 2 bases; J trimming: 4 bases; junction bases outside the gene matches: 7.

This clone was seen just once. The chain has TRBV5-1 and TRBJ1-1, with TRBD1 as a possible D gene (5 bases). V gave up 0 bases and J gave up 5 bases, with 17 bases separating them. CDR3 length: 16 residues. Germline V gives CDR1 SGHRS, CDR2 YFSETQ. CDR3 sequence (DNA): TGCGCCAGCAGCTTGGACATACCAGGGAGAGGGACTGAAGCTTTCTTT. As protein: CASSLDIPGRGTEAFF.

J is TRBJ2-1 and V is TRBV6-1, with D perhaps TRBD2 (6 bases). Trimming stripped 6 bases from V and 3 bases from J, with 12 bases between. CDR1 is MNHNS and CDR2 is SASEGT in the germline V gene. CDR3 length: 14 residues. CDR3 in DNA: TGTGCCAGCAGCGGGACTCACGGCTACAATGAGCAGTTCTTC. Its protein product is CASSGTHGYNEQFF.

This chain connects TRBV5-4 to TRBJ2-3; 10 bases line up with TRBD2. V lost 4 bases and J lost 6; bases outside the gene matches: 2. CDR3 length: 13 amino acids. CDR1 SGHNT and CDR2 YYREEE come from the germline V gene (reference sequence). CDR3 coding DNA: TGTGCCAGCAGCAGGGGACTAGCGGATACGCAGTATTTT. It specifies CASSRGLADTQYF.

The chain joins TRBV11-2 to TRBJ2-7; tentatively, D is TRBD2 (7 bases). V was trimmed by 6 bases and J by 4 bases, leaving 16 bases between them. CDR3 length equals 14 residues. Germline V CDR1 and CDR2: SGHAT, FQNNGV. The CDR3 spells CASSYGGQGYEQYF. As DNA, the CDR3 is TGTGCCAGCAGTTACGGGGGGCAGGGATACGAGCAGTACTTC.

The rearrangement uses TRBV11-2 and TRBJ1-5; D might be TRBD1 (5 bases). With 1 base removed from V and 6 bases from J, the gap between germline ends came to 13 bases. CDR1 SGHAT and CDR2 FQNNGV come from the germline V gene. This CDR3 contains 15 residues. This chain's CDR3 is CASSLVGRAGQPQHF. The CDR3 DNA follows: TGTGCCAGCAGCTTAGTAGGCAGGGCGGGTCAGCCCCAGCATTTT.

There are a few counts of this clone. The chain is built from TRBV19 and TRBJ1-1; D unresolved. The CDR3 consists of 12 residues. Germline V CDR1 and CDR2: LNHDA, SQIVND (reference sequence). The V end lost 5 bases, the J end lost 5 bases, and 9 bases lay between the germline ends. CDR3 protein: CASSELGTEAFF. CDR3 DNA sequence: TGTGCCAGTAGTGAATTGGGTACTGAAGCTTTCTTT.

The chain joins TRBV30 to TRBJ1-1; TRBD1 aligns across 7 bases. Germline lookup yields CDR1 GTSNPN and CDR2 SVGIG (reference sequence). The V gene end was trimmed by 2 bases and the J gene end by 9 bases; junction bases not matched to a gene: 9. The length of the CDR3 is 13 residues. CDR3 loop: CAWSWRTGGKAFF. In nucleotides, the CDR3 is TGTGCCTGGAGTTGGAGGACAGGCGGGAAAGCTTTCTTT.

This chain uses TRBV27 with TRBJ2-7; tentative D call: TRBD1 (5 bases). This CDR3 is built from 15 residues. In germline, CDR1 is MNHEY, CDR2 SMNVEV (reference sequence). Trimming pared 2 bases from V and 2 bases from J, leaving 13 bases between. The CDR3 DNA reads TGTGCCAGCAGTTTAAACTCAGGGTTTCCCTACGAGCAGTACTTC. It encodes CASSLNSGFPYEQYF.

The chain is built from TRBV28 and TRBJ1-5; no definite D call. Per germline, CDR1 MDHEN and CDR2 SYDVKM. V lost 8 bases and J 0 bases, leaving 8 bases between the germline ends. This CDR3 is built from 13 residues. The CDR3 loop is CASALYSNQPQHF. The CDR3 DNA sequence: TGTGCCAGCGCTCTTTATAGCAATCAGCCCCAGCATTTT.

The CDR3 region is CASSASTGRWYEQYF. The CDR3 DNA sequence: TGTGCCAGTAGTGCCTCTACAGGACGATGGTACGAGCAGTACTTC. The J gene is TRBJ2-5, the V gene TRBV19; possibly TRBD1 for D (5 bases). Near its end, the DNA agrees better with TRBJ2-7, so the J call may be wrong. The germline V gene encodes CDR1 LNHDA and CDR2 SQIVND (reference sequence). CDR3 length: 15 residues.

J is TRBJ2-2 and V is TRBV7-3, with 8 positions matching TRBD1. Trimming took 4 bases from V and 7 from J; bases not matched to a gene: 5. Germline loops: CDR1 SGHTA, CDR2 FQGTGA. This CDR3 has 14 amino acids. The CDR3 sequence is CASSSTGVGGELFF. The DNA for the CDR3 is TGTGCCAGCAGCTCGACAGGGGTCGGCGGGGAGCTGTTTTTT.

The chain carries TRBV2 and TRBJ2-3; D is unclear. Germline V gives CDR1 SNHLY, CDR2 FYNNEI. This CDR3 spans 14 amino acids. Trimming stripped 6 bases from V and 6 bases from J, with 16 bases between. The CDR3 DNA follows: TGTGCCAGCAGGGCGGAGCCGTTCGGTGATACGCAGTATTTT. Its translation: CASRAEPFGDTQYF.

The chain joins TRBV6-5 to TRBJ2-3, with 8 bases aligning to TRBD1. The CDR3 extends over 15 amino acids. Trimming removed 2 bases from V and 5 bases from J; junction bases left unmatched: 6. Looked up from germline, CDR1 is MNHEY and CDR2 is SVGAGI. In DNA, the CDR3 is TGTGCCAGCAGTTACAGGACAGGGTCAGAAGATACGCAGTATTTT. Protein sequence: CASSYRTGSEDTQYF.

This chain joins TRBV18 and TRBJ2-7, with no clear D. Germline lookup yields CDR1 KGHSH and CDR2 LQKENI. V lost 0 bases, J lost 2 bases, and 5 bases lay in between. The CDR3 runs to 13 residues. DNA of the CDR3: TGTGCCAGCTCACCACCGGTTACCTACGAGCAGTACTTC. It translates to CASSPPVTYEQYF. The whole variable domain, remainder taken from reference TRBV18 and TRBJ2-7, is NAGVMQNPRHLVRRRGQEARLRCSPMKGHSHVYWYRQLPEEGLKFMVYLQKENIIDESGMPKERFSAEFPKEGPSILRIQQVVRGDSAAYFCASSPPVTYEQYFGPGTRLTVT.

This chain connects TRBV7-9 to TRBJ1-1; 9 nucleotides match TRBD1. Germline trimming cut 2 bases from V and 6 bases from J; bases unmatched to any gene: 1. Per germline, CDR1 SEHNR and CDR2 FQNEAQ (reference sequence). This CDR3 comprises 13 residues. This chain's CDR3 is CASSLYRGPEAFF. DNA for the CDR3: TGTGCCAGCAGCTTATACAGGGGGCCTGAAGCTTTCTTT.

The V and J genes are TRBV5-1 and TRBJ1-1; TRBD1 matches 7 bases. With 4 bases clipped from V and 7 bases from J, the junction kept 7 bases outside the gene matches. Germline V gene data show CDR1 as SGHRS and CDR2 as YFSETQ. This CDR3 comprises 13 residues. Here the CDR3 reads CASSQIDRVEAFF. CDR3 sequence (DNA): TGCGCCAGCAGCCAAATCGACAGGGTTGAAGCTTTCTTT.